This T cell receptor beta chain was profiled in a study of T cell responses to AZD1222 COVID-19 vaccine. Study-wide background: It was second doses at about 4 or about 12 weeks that were pooled. Whole-study results and caveats: Across the whole spike, CD4 TCRs peaked at regions 160-218 and 743-854. At study baseline, merely roughly 6 AZD1222 recipients were seropositive. Reports indicate that nearly half of spike-specific TCRs are directed at unmutated variant regions.

Germline CDR1 is SGHRS and CDR2 is YFSETQ. The CDR3 covers 16 residues. V was clipped by 4 bases and J by 6 bases; unmatched bases: 10. A remark on this clone: The antigen is unknown.

Libraries were prepared by immunoSEQ multiplex PCR; TCRdb keeps only in-frame clonotypes and omits some of them. The repertoire includes just under 95,000 clones, 86% of them detected once, and 10% sits in the top ten. This sequence was found in an adult in good health. The sequences come from peripheral blood, collected on day 0 of AZD1222 vaccination. The chain uses TRBV5-1 and TRBJ2-3; the match to TRBD2 covers 11 bases. CDR3 nucleotide sequence: TGCGCCAGCAGCGCCGGGACTAGCGGACCATTGGATACGCAGTATTTT. Its protein is CASSAGTSGPLDTQYF.